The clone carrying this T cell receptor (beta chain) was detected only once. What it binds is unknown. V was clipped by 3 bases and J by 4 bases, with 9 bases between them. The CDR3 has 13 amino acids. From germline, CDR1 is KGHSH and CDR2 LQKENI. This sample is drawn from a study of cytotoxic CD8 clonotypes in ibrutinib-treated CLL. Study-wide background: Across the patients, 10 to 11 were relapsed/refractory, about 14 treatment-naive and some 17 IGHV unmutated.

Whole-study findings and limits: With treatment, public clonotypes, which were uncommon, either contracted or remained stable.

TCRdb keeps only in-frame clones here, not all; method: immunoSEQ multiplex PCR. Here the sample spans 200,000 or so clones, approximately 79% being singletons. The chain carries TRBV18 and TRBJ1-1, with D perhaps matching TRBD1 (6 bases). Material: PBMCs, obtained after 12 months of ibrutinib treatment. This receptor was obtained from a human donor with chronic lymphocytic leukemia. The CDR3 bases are TGTGCCAGCTCACCGACAGGACTCACTGAAGCTTTCTTT. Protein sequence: CASSPTGLTEAFF.